This is a list of T cell receptor beta chains from one sample in a study of T cell responses to AZD1222 COVID-19 vaccine. TCRdb keeps only in-frame clones here, not all; method: immunoSEQ multiplex PCR. Altogether 150,000 to 200,000 clones are present, roughly 92% being singletons, with the ten largest covering about 1.6%. Specimen: peripheral blood, collected on day 0 of AZD1222 vaccination. These receptors all come from an adult in good health. The CDR3 runs from the conserved cysteine through the conserved F or W. Each record gives: J gene, V gene, D gene, clone size, CDR3 DNA, CDR3 protein. The D gene is left open where the match is weak. Size is omitted from some rows. Given values are once, few, many or a class for expanded clones.

j_gene: TRBJ2-6
v_gene: TRBV5-5
d_gene: .
abundance: .
CDR3nt: TGTGCCAGCAGCCCCCCGGACAGAAACGTGTTTGGGGCCAACGTCCTGACTTTC
CDR3aa: CASSPPDRNVFGANVLTF

j_gene: TRBJ1-4
v_gene: TRBV6-5
d_gene: .
abundance: .
CDR3nt: TGTGCCAGCAGTTACGGGAGGCGGAATGAAAAACTGTTTTTT
CDR3aa: CASSYGRRNEKLFF

j_gene: TRBJ2-3
v_gene: TRBV5-1
d_gene: .
abundance: .
CDR3nt: TGCGCCGTCGCTAAGGGGGGCCAGGCAGATACGCAGTATTTT
CDR3aa: CAVAKGGQADTQYF

j_gene: TRBJ1-4
v_gene: TRBV5-4
d_gene: TRBD1
abundance: .
CDR3nt: TGTGCCAGCAGCGACAGGGGACTAACTAATGAAAAACTGTTTTTT
CDR3aa: CASSDRGLTNEKLFF

j_gene: TRBJ2-7
v_gene: TRBV12-5
d_gene: .
abundance: .
CDR3nt: TGTGCTAGTGGTTTGGGACACTTCTACGAGCAGTACTTC
CDR3aa: CASGLGHFYEQYF

j_gene: TRBJ2-6
v_gene: TRBV7-2
d_gene: .
abundance: once
CDR3nt: TGTGCCAGCGGGCGGAGCTCTGGGGCCAACGTCCTGACTTTC
CDR3aa: CASGRSSGANVLTF

j_gene: TRBJ2-5
v_gene: TRBV12-3/TRBV12-4
d_gene: .
abundance: .
CDR3nt: TGTGCCAGCAGTTTAATAACGGAGACCCAGTACTTC
CDR3aa: CASSLITETQYF

j_gene: TRBJ1-1
v_gene: TRBV6-4
d_gene: TRBD1
abundance: .
CDR3nt: TGTGCCAGCAGTGAAGGCTGGGGGCAGGGGGCAGCTTTCTTT
CDR3aa: CASSEGWGQGAAFF

j_gene: TRBJ1-5
v_gene: TRBV27
d_gene: .
abundance: .
CDR3nt: TGTGCCAGCAGTAACAGACGGGATAGCAATCAGCCCCAGCATTTT
CDR3aa: CASSNRRDSNQPQHF

j_gene: TRBJ1-6
v_gene: TRBV5-1
d_gene: .
abundance: .
CDR3nt: TGCGCCAGCAGCCCCTTCGGGGCTAGCTCCTATAATTCACCCCTCCACTTT
CDR3aa: CASSPFGASSYNSPLHF

j_gene: TRBJ1-6
v_gene: TRBV2
d_gene: .
abundance: .
CDR3nt: TGTGCCAGCAGTGAAGCGCGCAGTTCACCCCTCCACTTT
CDR3aa: CASSEARSSPLHF

j_gene: TRBJ2-7
v_gene: TRBV7-8
d_gene: .
abundance: .
CDR3nt: TGTGCCAGCAGCTTAGGGCCGCCTCGGGAGCAGTACTTC
CDR3aa: CASSLGPPREQYF

j_gene: TRBJ1-6
v_gene: TRBV6-6
d_gene: .
abundance: .
CDR3nt: TGTGCCAGCAGATCCGGGACCAGTCGCTCACCCCTCCACTTT
CDR3aa: CASRSGTSRSPLHF

j_gene: TRBJ2-2
v_gene: TRBV19
d_gene: .
abundance: few
CDR3nt: TGTGCCAGTAGTATGGTTACTCTTTCGCGCAGGGGCACCGGGGAGCTGTTTTTT
CDR3aa: CASSMVTLSRRGTGELFF

j_gene: TRBJ2-5
v_gene: TRBV12-5
d_gene: .
abundance: .
CDR3nt: TGTGCTAGTGGTTTGTACAGACGAGGTCCACAAGAGACCCAGTACTTC
CDR3aa: CASGLYRRGPQETQYF

j_gene: TRBJ1-1
v_gene: TRBV25-1
d_gene: .
abundance: .
CDR3nt: TGTGCCAGCATGAGGGACATGAACACTGAAGCTTTCTTT
CDR3aa: CASMRDMNTEAFF

j_gene: TRBJ1-3
v_gene: TRBV5-6
d_gene: TRBD1
abundance: .
CDR3nt: TGTGCCAGCAGCGTAAGGGACAGGTCTGGAAACACCATATATTTT
CDR3aa: CASSVRDRSGNTIYF

j_gene: TRBJ1-5
v_gene: TRBV18
d_gene: .
abundance: .
CDR3nt: TGTGCCAGCTCGGATAGGACCGCTAGCAATCAGCCCCAGCATTTT
CDR3aa: CASSDRTASNQPQHF

j_gene: TRBJ1-5
v_gene: TRBV6-5
d_gene: .
abundance: .
CDR3nt: TGTGCCAGCGTCGGACAGTTGGGGGCCAAGCCCCAGCATTTT
CDR3aa: CASVGQLGAKPQHF

j_gene: TRBJ2-7
v_gene: TRBV29-1
d_gene: TRBD1
abundance: .
CDR3nt: TGCAGCGTTGCCACAACAGGGGTTCGCGGCTACGAGCAGTACTTC
CDR3aa: CSVATTGVRGYEQYF

j_gene: TRBJ1-5
v_gene: TRBV2
d_gene: .
abundance: few
CDR3nt: TGTGCCAGCTCCCTGACAGGTAGCAATCAGCCCCAGCATTTT
CDR3aa: CASSLTGSNQPQHF

j_gene: TRBJ1-6
v_gene: TRBV6-1
d_gene: TRBD1
abundance: .
CDR3nt: TGTGCCAGCAGTGGACAGGGGGCTCGGGGTAATTCACCCCTCCACTTT
CDR3aa: CASSGQGARGNSPLHF

j_gene: TRBJ1-2
v_gene: TRBV6-2/TRBV6-3
d_gene: .
abundance: .
CDR3nt: TGTGCCAGCAGTTACGGGGCCTATGGCTACACCTTC
CDR3aa: CASSYGAYGYTF

j_gene: TRBJ2-1
v_gene: TRBV24-1
d_gene: .
abundance: .
CDR3nt: TGTGCCATTCAGCAGGGTCCCTACAATGAGCAGTTCTTC
CDR3aa: CAIQQGPYNEQFF

j_gene: TRBJ2-6
v_gene: TRBV7-8
d_gene: TRBD1
abundance: .
CDR3nt: TGTGCCAGCACCGTTTCGGGACAGAGCTCTGGGGCCAACGTCCTGACTTTC
CDR3aa: CASTVSGQSSGANVLTF

j_gene: TRBJ1-6
v_gene: TRBV4-3
d_gene: .
abundance: .
CDR3nt: TGCGCCAGCACTAAGAGGACAGCCGATAATTCACCCCTCCACTTT
CDR3aa: CASTKRTADNSPLHF

j_gene: TRBJ2-3
v_gene: TRBV30
d_gene: TRBD1
abundance: .
CDR3nt: TGTGCCTGGGGCGGACAGGGATTGGCAGATACGCAGTATTTT
CDR3aa: CAWGGQGLADTQYF

j_gene: TRBJ2-1
v_gene: TRBV5-5
d_gene: .
abundance: .
CDR3nt: TGTGCCAGCAGCTCGTGGACCGGGTCACGAAAGGGCAATGAGCAGTTCTTC
CDR3aa: CASSSWTGSRKGNEQFF

j_gene: TRBJ1-1
v_gene: TRBV11-2
d_gene: .
abundance: once
CDR3nt: TGTGCCAGCAGCTCCTTGTCAGTTAACACTGAAGCTTTCTTT
CDR3aa: CASSSLSVNTEAFF

j_gene: TRBJ2-2
v_gene: TRBV5-1
d_gene: .
abundance: .
CDR3nt: TGCGCCAGCAGGGTAACGGGGGTGACCGGGGAGCTGTTTTTT
CDR3aa: CASRVTGVTGELFF

j_gene: TRBJ2-3
v_gene: TRBV10-1
d_gene: .
abundance: .
CDR3nt: TGCGCCAGCAGTGTTAAGCCACTGACGGATACGCAGTATTTT
CDR3aa: CASSVKPLTDTQYF

j_gene: TRBJ2-7
v_gene: TRBV7-9
d_gene: .
abundance: .
CDR3nt: TGTGCCAGCAGCCCCTTATATAGCTCCTACGAGCAGTACTTC
CDR3aa: CASSPLYSSYEQYF

j_gene: TRBJ2-3
v_gene: TRBV19
d_gene: TRBD2
abundance: .
CDR3nt: TGTGCCAGTAGTGACGGTAGCGGGGGTAGGGATACGCAGTATTTT
CDR3aa: CASSDGSGGRDTQYF

j_gene: TRBJ1-1
v_gene: TRBV7-9
d_gene: .
abundance: .
CDR3nt: TGTGCCAGCAGCTACCCCCGTGGCAGGGGACAGAACACTGAAGCTTTCTTT
CDR3aa: CASSYPRGRGQNTEAFF

j_gene: TRBJ2-1
v_gene: TRBV11-3
d_gene: .
abundance: .
CDR3nt: TGTGCCAGCAGCTTAGGGCGGGGCTCCTACAATGAGCAGTTCTTC
CDR3aa: CASSLGRGSYNEQFF

j_gene: TRBJ1-3
v_gene: TRBV7-2
d_gene: .
abundance: .
CDR3nt: TGTGCCAGCAGCTTAATGGTTCAACTTGTTGGAAACACCATATATTTT
CDR3aa: CASSLMVQLVGNTIYF

j_gene: TRBJ1-4
v_gene: TRBV4-1
d_gene: TRBD1
abundance: .
CDR3nt: TGCGCCAGCAGTCGGACGACAGGGTATTCTAATGAAAAACTGTTTTTT
CDR3aa: CASSRTTGYSNEKLFF

j_gene: TRBJ2-1
v_gene: TRBV7-9
d_gene: TRBD2
abundance: once
CDR3nt: TGTGCCAGCAGCTTAGCGGCTAGCGGAATGCAGTTCTTC
CDR3aa: CASSLAASGMQFF

j_gene: TRBJ2-1
v_gene: TRBV10-2
d_gene: .
abundance: .
CDR3nt: TGCGCCAGCAGTGAGTCAGGGCCGTACAATGAGCAGTTCTTC
CDR3aa: CASSESGPYNEQFF

j_gene: TRBJ2-7
v_gene: TRBV11-2
d_gene: .
abundance: .
CDR3nt: TGTGCCAGCAGCTTATCTTTCTACGAGCAGTACTTC
CDR3aa: CASSLSFYEQYF

j_gene: TRBJ1-2
v_gene: TRBV18
d_gene: .
abundance: once
CDR3nt: TGTGCCAGCTCACCACTCCAAGGCAGGAACTATGGCTACACCTTC
CDR3aa: CASSPLQGRNYGYTF

j_gene: TRBJ2-7
v_gene: TRBV3-1/TRBV3-2
d_gene: .
abundance: .
CDR3nt: TGTGCCAGCAGCCCTCAGCGGGTCTCCTACGAGCAGTACTTC
CDR3aa: CASSPQRVSYEQYF

j_gene: TRBJ1-5
v_gene: TRBV2
d_gene: .
abundance: once
CDR3nt: TGTGCCAGCATAAAGGAGGGCAATCAGCCCCAGCATTTT
CDR3aa: CASIKEGNQPQHF

j_gene: TRBJ2-1
v_gene: TRBV5-1
d_gene: TRBD2
abundance: .
CDR3nt: TGCGCCAGCAGCTTGGGGCTAGCGGGATACAATGAGCAGTTCTTC
CDR3aa: CASSLGLAGYNEQFF

j_gene: TRBJ2-7
v_gene: TRBV6-5
d_gene: .
abundance: .
CDR3nt: TGTGCCAGCAGTCCGGCGTCGATAAACTACGAGCAGTACTTC
CDR3aa: CASSPASINYEQYF

j_gene: TRBJ2-1
v_gene: TRBV10-1
d_gene: .
abundance: once
CDR3nt: TGCGCCAGCAGTTTTCGGGGGGCCGCCAACAATGAGCAGTTCTTC
CDR3aa: CASSFRGAANNEQFF

j_gene: TRBJ1-3
v_gene: TRBV12-3/TRBV12-4
d_gene: .
abundance: .
CDR3nt: TGTGCCAGCAGTTTAAACAGTGGAAACACCATATATTTT
CDR3aa: CASSLNSGNTIYF

j_gene: TRBJ1-1
v_gene: TRBV19
d_gene: .
abundance: .
CDR3nt: TGTGCCAGTAGTATAGGAATCAGAAACACTGAAGCTTTCTTT
CDR3aa: CASSIGIRNTEAFF

j_gene: TRBJ2-6
v_gene: TRBV5-3
d_gene: .
abundance: .
CDR3nt: TGTGCCAGAAGCTTTTCTGGGGCCAACGTCCTGACTTTC
CDR3aa: CARSFSGANVLTF

j_gene: TRBJ1-5
v_gene: TRBV5-1
d_gene: TRBD1
abundance: .
CDR3nt: TGCGCCAGCAGCACCCCCGGGACAGCAAAGTATAGCAATCAGCCCCAGCATTTT
CDR3aa: CASSTPGTAKYSNQPQHF

j_gene: TRBJ1-6
v_gene: TRBV2
d_gene: TRBD1
abundance: .
CDR3nt: TGTGCCTACAGGGGAGGTAATTCACCCCTCCACTTT
CDR3aa: CAYRGGNSPLHF

j_gene: TRBJ2-3
v_gene: TRBV4-1
d_gene: TRBD1
abundance: .
CDR3nt: TGCGCCAGCAGCCAAGTTCCGGGACAGCCGCAGTATTTT
CDR3aa: CASSQVPGQPQYF

j_gene: TRBJ1-1
v_gene: TRBV5-1
d_gene: .
abundance: .
CDR3nt: TGCGCCAGCAGCTTGGCTTCGGGGACCTTGAACACTGAAGCTTTCTTT
CDR3aa: CASSLASGTLNTEAFF

j_gene: TRBJ1-5
v_gene: TRBV7-2
d_gene: .
abundance: .
CDR3nt: TGTGCCAGCAGCCCCTGGGGGAACAATCAGCCCCAGCATTTT
CDR3aa: CASSPWGNNQPQHF